This T cell receptor (beta chain) derives from a study of cytomegalovirus exposure and HLA in healthy donors. Study-level information: Early released data comprised around 80 million unique TCRs from HLA-typed donors. Clustering assigned 81% of the approximately 370 genotyped donors to the Caucasian-associated ancestry cluster.

Primers for the PCR totalled 60 Vbeta and 13 Jbeta. Original processing methods: There were tens of millions of unique TCR beta chains by a later count, and 10 million to 12 million of them were shared. The method was immunoSEQ multiplex PCR; TCRdb's version includes in-frame clones alone and lacks a portion of them. V and J calls and clone size come straight from that table; D and trimming were deduced from the DNA. In the table there are roughly 160,000 clones, around 77% of which are singletons. Germline CDR1 and CDR2: LNHNV and YYDKDF (reference sequence). The V and J ends lost 1 base and 1 base respectively, with 5 bases between them. The CDR3 is 14 amino acids. Whereas donors were nominally healthy upon sampling, unrecorded immune exposures were probable.

The chain combines TRBV15 with TRBJ1-5; D is undetermined. Sequenced: PBMCs. This TCR derives from a man aged 25 to 40 in good health and CMV-seropositive. CDR3 protein: CATSRAVSNQPQHF. DNA for the CDR3: TGTGCCACCAGCAGAGCCGTGAGCAATCAGCCCCAGCATTTT.